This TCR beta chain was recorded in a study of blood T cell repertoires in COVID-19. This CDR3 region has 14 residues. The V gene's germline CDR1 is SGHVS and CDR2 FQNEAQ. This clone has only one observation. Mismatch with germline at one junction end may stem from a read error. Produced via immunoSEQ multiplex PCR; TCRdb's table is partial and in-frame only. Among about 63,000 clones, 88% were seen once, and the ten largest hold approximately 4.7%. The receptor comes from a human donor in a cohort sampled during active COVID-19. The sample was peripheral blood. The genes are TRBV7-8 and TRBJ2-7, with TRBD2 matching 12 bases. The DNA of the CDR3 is TGTGCCAGCAGCCTAGCGGGAGGGTCCTACGAGCAGTACTTC. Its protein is CASSLAGGSYEQYF.